Below are 16 T cell receptor beta chains sequenced from a single sample in a study of blood T cell repertoires in COVID-19. This table comes from immunoSEQ multiplex PCR, and its TCRdb copy is limited to in-frame clones, with some not included. The sample has 200,000 to 300,000 clones, 70% to 90% seen once; the top ten hold around 1.7%. Sequencing was done on a sample of PBMCs or T cells enriched from blood (not recorded which). The receptors derive from a man aged 35-49 years who had recovered from COVID-19.

V gene TRBV21-1 combines with J gene TRBJ2-7; no check of the table's D call, TRBD2, against the DNA was made. TRBV21-1 corresponds to a pseudogene. The CDR3 totals 13 residues. The CDR3 sequence is CASSKSEGREQYF. In nucleotides, the CDR3 is TGTGCCAGCAGCAAATCCGAGGGTCGGGAGCAGTACTTC.

The gene calls are TRBV15 and TRBJ1-2, with D tentatively TRBD1 (5 bases). The ends were cut back, 1 base at V and 4 bases at J, with 13 bases in the middle. The germline CDR1 and CDR2 sequences are LNHNV and YYDKDF (reference sequence). This CDR3 region has 15 residues. The DNA for the CDR3 is TGTGCCACCAGCAGAGCCAAGACAGCGAGCTATGGCTACACCTTC. It encodes CATSRAKTASYGYTF.

The CDR3 spells CAISGGGNSPLHF. Written as DNA, the CDR3 is TGTGCCATCTCAGGGGGCGGTAATTCACCCCTCCACTTT. The genes are TRBV7-2 and TRBJ1-6; 8 bases map to TRBD1. Per the germline V gene, CDR1 is SGHTA and CDR2 is FQGNSA. The CDR3 consists of 13 residues. The ends lost 10 bases at V and 6 bases at J; junction bases unmatched: 5.

J is TRBJ2-2 and V is TRBV5-5; 9 bases match TRBD2. This CDR3 is built from 16 residues. Germline V gene sequence: CDR1 SGHKS, CDR2 YYEKEE (reference sequence). V shed 4 bases and J 5 bases; nucleotides not matched to a gene: 9. The CDR3 DNA reads TGTGCCAGCAGCGTTAGCGGGAGACGAGGAACCGGGGAGCTGTTTTTT. Protein product: CASSVSGRRGTGELFF.

CDR3 coding DNA: TGTGCCACCAGCAAGCGGGAGTTTGGGGAGCAGTACTTC. It yields the protein CATSKREFGEQYF. The J gene is TRBJ2-7, the V gene TRBV15, with 8 bases that match TRBD2. J was trimmed by 7 bases and V by 4 bases; bases with no gene match: 6. The CDR3 length is 13 residues. Germline loops: CDR1 LNHNV, CDR2 YYDKDF (reference sequence).

The chain joins TRBV7-3 to TRBJ2-7; 7 nucleotides agree with TRBD1. This CDR3 is built from 14 residues. The germline gives CDR1 SGHTA, CDR2 FQGTGA. Trimming cost V 6 bases and J 1 base; bases outside gene matches: 6. CDR3 coding DNA: TGTGCCAGCAGTCCAGGACAGGAATCCTACGAGCAGTACTTC. Residues: CASSPGQESYEQYF.

V usage is TRBV5-6 and J usage is TRBJ1-2; 7 nucleotides match TRBD1. CDR3 length: 12 amino acids. Per germline, CDR1 SGHDT and CDR2 YYEEEE. The junction had 7 bases not matched to a gene; V was cut back by 7 bases and J by 7 bases. CDR3: CASRTGRLGYTF. The DNA for the CDR3 is TGTGCCAGCCGGACAGGCCGGCTTGGCTACACCTTC.

The rearrangement uses TRBV6-6 and TRBJ1-1; maybe TRBD1 (5 bases). Germline-derived CDR1 and CDR2 are MNHNY and SVGAGI (reference sequence). This CDR3 is built from 14 residues. V shed 0 bases and J shed 4 bases, with 9 bases lying between them. This CDR3 reads CASSYSGEVTEAFF. The CDR3 DNA is TGTGCCAGCAGTTACTCAGGGGAAGTCACTGAAGCTTTCTTT.

This chain uses TRBV3-1 (or the pseudogene TRBV3-2) with TRBJ1-6; D unclear. Germline V gene lookup returns CDR1 LGHDT and CDR2 YNNKEL (reference sequence). The CDR3 spans 15 residues. V dropped 1 base and J dropped 7 bases, with 11 bases sitting between them. As DNA, the CDR3 is TGTGCCAGCAGCCAAGCCAGATCCCCGAATTCACCCCTCCACTTT. Translated: CASSQARSPNSPLHF.

The chain uses TRBV2 and TRBJ2-3, with 13 nucleotides matching TRBD2. The germline V gene encodes CDR1 SNHLY and CDR2 FYNNEI. The CDR3 contains 16 residues. The V and J ends lost 6 bases and 1 base, in that order; junction bases with no gene match: 4. The CDR3 DNA is TGTGCCAGCAGGGCCGGGACTAGCGGGGGCACAGATACGCAGTATTTT. Its translation is CASRAGTSGGTDTQYF.

The chain is built from TRBV14 and TRBJ1-6, with TRBD1 as a possible D gene (5 bases). The CDR3 is made up of 15 amino acids. CDR1 SGHDN and CDR2 FVKESK come from the germline V gene. Between the trimmed V and J ends, which lost 4 bases and 8 bases, there was a span of 15 bases. The CDR3 DNA reads as TGTGCCAGCAGCCGCGGGGCACGGTGGCATTCACCCCTCCACTTT. Translated, it gives CASSRGARWHSPLHF.

The rearrangement joins TRBV7-2 to TRBJ2-7, with TRBD1 matching 11 bases. The V gene's germline CDR1 is SGHTA and CDR2 FQGNSA. The length of the CDR3 is 15 residues. Trimming took 5 bases from V and 3 from J; bases not matched to a gene: 6. CDR3: CASSIGTGGFYEQYF. The DNA of the CDR3 is TGTGCCAGCAGCATCGGGACAGGGGGATTCTACGAGCAGTACTTC.

J is TRBJ2-2 and V is TRBV28; 7 positions match TRBD1. This CDR3 is built from 14 residues. Germline V gene sequence: CDR1 MDHEN, CDR2 SYDVKM. The V segment lost 4 bases and the J segment 4 bases; nucleotides outside the gene matches: 3. CDR3 DNA sequence: TGTGCCAGCAGTTCGGGACAGAGCACCGGGGAGCTGTTTTTT. This gives the protein CASSSGQSTGELFF.

The chain has TRBV19 and TRBJ1-1, with TRBD1 identical over 9 bases. The length of the CDR3 is 15 residues. After removal of 7 bases from V and 7 bases from J, the junction contained 13 bases not matched to a gene. CDR1 and CDR2 (germline): LNHDA, SQIVND (reference sequence). As DNA, the CDR3 is TGTGCCAGTACCTCCGCCGGGACAGGGACTTTTGAAGCTTTCTTT. This gives the protein CASTSAGTGTFEAFF.

This chain joins TRBV5-5 and TRBJ1-4, with a weak D call TRBD1 (5 bases). Germline V gene sequence: CDR1 SGHKS, CDR2 YYEKEE (reference sequence). This CDR3 contains 14 residues. The V gene lost 2 bases and the J gene lost 6 bases, with 11 bases spanning the gap. The CDR3 reads CASSFGGGHEKLFF. The DNA for the CDR3 is TGTGCCAGCAGCTTCGGGGGTGGCCATGAAAAACTGTTTTTT.

This chain links TRBV5-4 with TRBJ1-1, with no clear D. V lost 0 bases, J lost 1 base, and 4 bases lay in between. Per the germline V gene, CDR1 is SGHNT and CDR2 is YYREEE (reference sequence). The CDR3 spans 13 residues. The CDR3 is CASSLGKNTEAFF. The DNA for the CDR3 is TGTGCCAGCAGCTTGGGTAAGAACACTGAAGCTTTCTTT.